One sample yielded the 26 T cell receptor beta chains listed below, sequenced in a study of control samples from healthy donors and cancer patients. Generated by immunoSEQ multiplex PCR, the TCRdb table keeps only in-frame clones and is missing some. Counted here are around 110,000 clones, 88% occurring once; the ten biggest clones make up 2% to 2.5%. Sequencing used blood. The receptors come from a woman between 70 and 85 years old in good health.

CDR3 residues: CASSPETRGQGTDTQYF. Written as DNA, the CDR3 is TGTGCCAGCAGTCCAGAAACGAGGGGACAGGGGACAGATACGCAGTATTTT. The rearrangement uses TRBV27 and TRBJ2-3; 10 bases agree with TRBD1. After removal of 5 bases from V and 3 bases from J, the junction contained 11 bases not matched to a gene. The CDR3 is made up of 17 amino acids. Per germline, CDR1 MNHEY and CDR2 SMNVEV (reference sequence).

This clone has a handful of counts. This chain connects TRBV2 to TRBJ1-4; D is uncertain. Germline lookup yields CDR1 SNHLY and CDR2 FYNNEI. There are 16 residues in the CDR3. Trimming pared 6 bases from V and 0 bases from J, leaving 14 bases between. DNA for the CDR3: TGTGCCAGCAGGCCTGAGTTAAGTGCAACTAATGAAAAACTGTTTTTT. Its translation: CASRPELSATNEKLFF.

The CDR3 here is CASSTAGLAGDFYEQYF. CDR3 DNA: TGTGCCAGCAGCACAGCCGGGCTAGCGGGGGATTTCTACGAGCAGTACTTC. The chain links TRBV7-2 to TRBJ2-7; the match to TRBD2 covers 10 bases. J gave up 3 bases and V 5 bases, and 13 bases lay outside the gene matches. The CDR3 runs to 17 residues. Per the germline V gene, CDR1 is SGHTA and CDR2 is FQGNSA.

V usage is TRBV11-2 and J usage is TRBJ1-3, with D maybe TRBD1 (5 bases). CDR1 is SGHAT and CDR2 is FQNNGV in the germline V gene. CDR3 length equals 15 residues. V lost 5 bases and J 4 bases, leaving 15 bases between the germline ends. For the CDR3, the DNA is TGTGCCAGCAGCGATTCGGGGGGACGGGGAAACACCATATATTTT. Translated, it gives CASSDSGGRGNTIYF.

The V call is TRBV7-9, the J call TRBJ1-4, with 9 bases matching TRBD1. This CDR3 has 15 amino acids. V dropped 5 bases and J dropped 6; count of bases not matched to a gene: 7. Germline assignment: CDR1 SEHNR and CDR2 FQNEAQ (reference sequence). The CDR3 spells CASSPLGQGDEKLFF. The CDR3 DNA reads TGTGCCAGCAGCCCTCTGGGACAGGGAGATGAAAAACTGTTTTTT.

This clone showed up just once. The chain links TRBV5-1 to TRBJ2-3; no definite D call. This CDR3 is built from 15 residues. Trimming stripped 2 bases from V and 7 bases from J, with 17 bases between. Germline-derived CDR1 and CDR2 are SGHRS and YFSETQ. The DNA for the CDR3 is TGCGCCAGCAGCTTAAGAGGAGACTTGGGTCATACGCAGTATTTT. Residues: CASSLRGDLGHTQYF.

The genes are TRBV5-1 and TRBJ1-1; 7 bases map to TRBD1. Germline trimming cut 2 bases from V and 4 bases from J; bases unmatched to any gene: 11. The CDR3 length is 16 residues. Per the germline V gene, CDR1 is SGHRS and CDR2 is YFSETQ. The CDR3 spells CASSLAETGAGTEAFF. CDR3 in DNA: TGCGCCAGCAGCTTAGCTGAAACAGGGGCCGGCACTGAAGCTTTCTTT.

The gene calls are TRBV5-1 and TRBJ2-3; D gene unclear. Trimming shortened V by 2 bases and J by 0 bases, and 10 bases separated the two germline ends. The germline V gene encodes CDR1 SGHRS and CDR2 YFSETQ. This CDR3 has 15 residues. The CDR3 loop is CASSLDRRSTDTQYF. The CDR3 DNA sequence: TGCGCCAGCAGCTTAGACCGGCGGAGCACAGATACGCAGTATTTT.

The chain carries TRBV7-9 and TRBJ1-2; D is possibly TRBD1 (5 bases). This CDR3 has 14 residues. The germline V gene encodes CDR1 SEHNR and CDR2 FQNEAQ (reference sequence). V was trimmed by 5 bases and J by 5 bases, leaving 15 bases between them. The CDR3 region is CASSASRDHYGYTF. The DNA of the CDR3 is TGTGCCAGCAGCGCTAGCAGGGATCATTATGGCTACACCTTC.

This clone was found once. This sample includes further DNA sequences coding for the same CDR3. The V and J genes are TRBV12-3 or TRBV12-4 and TRBJ1-5, with 7 nucleotides matching TRBD1. The length of the CDR3 is 13 residues. Trimming at V came to 7 bases and at J to 6 bases, leaving 6 bases not matched to a gene. The CDR3, as DNA: TGTGCCAGCATCGCAGGGGGAGGTCAGCCCCAGCATTTT. Its translation is CASIAGGGQPQHF.

The chain employs TRBV2 and TRBJ1-1; possibly TRBD1 for D (6 bases). Between the trimmed V and J ends, which lost 5 bases and 7 bases, there was a span of 17 bases. The CDR3 has 14 residues. Per germline, CDR1 SNHLY and CDR2 FYNNEI. Here the CDR3 reads CASSYTGFEGEAFF. CDR3 nucleotides: TGTGCCAGCAGTTATACAGGGTTCGAGGGTGAAGCTTTCTTT.

The chain carries TRBV6-2 or TRBV6-3 and TRBJ1-1; D ambiguous. The CDR3 has 11 residues. V lost 6 bases and J lost 3, with 5 bases in between. Germline V gene sequence: CDR1 MNHEY, CDR2 SVGEGT. CDR3 in DNA: TGTGCCAGCAGCGATTACACTGAAGCTTTCTTT. It encodes CASSDYTEAFF.

This chain connects TRBV7-9 to TRBJ2-7; D unclear. The CDR3 totals 15 residues. From germline, CDR1 is SEHNR and CDR2 FQNEAQ (reference sequence). The ends were cut back, 2 bases at V and 3 bases at J, with 14 bases in the middle. The CDR3 loop reads CASSLPLGRYYEQYF. For the CDR3, the DNA is TGTGCCAGCAGCTTACCATTGGGCCGTTACTACGAGCAGTACTTC.

This chain connects TRBV7-2 to TRBJ1-1, with 7 positions matching TRBD1. The V and J ends lost 5 bases and 3 bases, in that order; junction bases with no gene match: 12. Germline V gene sequence: CDR1 SGHTA, CDR2 FQGNSA. This CDR3 comprises 16 residues. CDR3 loop: CASSPGGGRGDTEAFF. CDR3 nucleotide sequence: TGTGCCAGCAGCCCCGGCGGGGGCAGGGGGGACACTGAAGCTTTCTTT.

The rearrangement links TRBV6-2 or TRBV6-3 to TRBJ1-1; D is unclear. This CDR3 contains 15 residues. CDR1 and CDR2 from the germline V gene are MNHEY and SVGEGT. Trimming removed 3 bases at V and 0 bases at J, with 11 bases between. Written as DNA, the CDR3 is TGTGCCAGCAGTTATTCCCTCAGTTTGAACACTGAAGCTTTCTTT. Amino acid sequence: CASSYSLSLNTEAFF.

The gene calls are TRBV5-1 and TRBJ2-7; the D is unclear. The CDR3 runs 13 residues. V was shortened by 3 bases and J by 0 bases, with 7 bases between the two germline ends. CDR1 is SGHRS, CDR2 YFSETQ, per germline. This CDR3 is CASSSQNSYEQYF. DNA of the CDR3: TGCGCCAGCAGCTCGCAAAACTCCTACGAGCAGTACTTC.

This sequence joins TRBV5-1 and TRBJ1-2, with D unresolved. The CDR3 extends over 13 amino acids. Trimming stripped 0 bases from V and 1 base from J, with 4 bases between. Germline CDR1 is SGHRS and CDR2 is YFSETQ. CDR3 DNA sequence: TGCGCCAGCAGCTTGGATATTAACTATGGCTACACCTTC. Translation gives CASSLDINYGYTF.

This chain joins TRBV18 and TRBJ1-2; D gene ambiguous. The CDR3 extends over 13 amino acids. Germline V gives CDR1 KGHSH, CDR2 LQKENI. V was clipped by 3 bases and J by 5 bases, with 10 bases between them. CDR3 loop: CASSPGSLYGYTF. For the CDR3, the DNA is TGTGCCAGCTCACCGGGGTCTTTATATGGCTACACCTTC.

On this clone: Its ends do not fully match the called genes, so a read error is possible. The rearrangement links TRBV5-4 to TRBJ2-7; 12 positions agree with TRBD2. This CDR3 comprises 16 residues. In germline, CDR1 is SGHNT, CDR2 YYREEE (reference sequence). The CDR3 DNA sequence: TGTGTCAGCAGCTTGGCGGCTAGCGGGGGGGTCTACGAGCAGTACTTC. Translated, it gives CVSSLAASGGVYEQYF. The whole variable domain, remainder taken from reference TRBV5-4 and TRBJ2-7, is ETGVTQSPTHLIKTRGQQVTLRCSSQSGHNTVSWYQQALGQGPQFIFQYYREEENGRGNFPPRFSGLQFPNYSSELNVNALELDDSALYLCVSSLAASGGVYEQYFGPGTRLTVT.

The J gene is TRBJ1-5, the V gene TRBV6-4; maybe TRBD1 (5 bases). With 4 bases removed from V and 2 bases from J, the gap between germline ends came to 21 bases. CDR3 length equals 18 residues. CDR1 and CDR2 from the germline V gene are MRHNA and SNTAGT. The CDR3 DNA follows: TGTGCCAGCAGTGCTACCCCCTTAGAGGGGCTCGGCAATCAGCCCCAGCATTTT. Translating gives CASSATPLEGLGNQPQHF.

The chain joins TRBV10-3 to TRBJ1-4; D gene ambiguous. The V gene lost 8 bases and the J gene lost 6 bases, with 13 bases spanning the gap. CDR3 length equals 13 residues. Germline CDR1 is ENHRY and CDR2 is SYGVKD. CDR3 protein: CAISEGQDEKLFF. The CDR3 DNA is TGTGCCATCTCGGAAGGGCAAGATGAAAAACTGTTTTTT.

This clone was observed once. This chain uses TRBV19 with TRBJ2-3, with D perhaps TRBD1 or TRBD2 (6 bases each). Germline-derived CDR1 and CDR2 are LNHDA and SQIVND (reference sequence). V was trimmed by 1 base and J by 6 bases, leaving 11 bases between them. This CDR3 is 14 amino acids long. CDR3 nucleotide sequence: TGTGCCAGTAGTATAGGAGGGGGGAGGGATACGCAGTATTTT. It codes for CASSIGGGRDTQYF.

The V and J genes are TRBV5-5 and TRBJ2-5; TRBD1 might be the D (5 bases). CDR3 size: 14 residues. Deletions cut 0 bases from V and 5 bases from J, with 11 bases between. The V gene's germline CDR1 is SGHKS and CDR2 YYEKEE (reference sequence). CDR3 protein: CASSLGHRGETQYF. In nucleotides, the CDR3 is TGTGCCAGCAGCTTGGGACATAGGGGTGAGACCCAGTACTTC.

On this clone itself: This specimen includes other DNA sequences encoding the same CDR3. CDR3 region: CASSLAGGTDTQYF. The CDR3 nucleotides read TGCGCCAGCAGTCTAGCCGGGGGCACAGATACGCAGTATTTT. The chain links TRBV5-1 to TRBJ2-3, with a weak D call TRBD2 (5 bases). V shed 5 bases and J shed 1 base, with 11 bases lying between them. The CDR3 contains 14 residues. CDR1 is SGHRS, CDR2 YFSETQ, per germline.

The gene calls are TRBV2 and TRBJ2-7; 10 nucleotides agree with TRBD2. In germline, CDR1 is SNHLY, CDR2 FYNNEI. The CDR3 covers 15 residues. Losses at the gene ends were 8 bases for V and 3 bases for J; bases not matched to a gene: 10. CDR3 in amino acids: CASSGLAADNYEQYF. In nucleotides, the CDR3 is TGTGCCAGCTCCGGACTAGCGGCCGATAACTACGAGCAGTACTTC. The complete variable domain, with remaining parts taken from reference TRBV2 and TRBJ2-7, reads EPEVTQTPSHQVTQMGQEVILRCVPISNHLYFYWYRQILGQKVEFLVSFYNNEISEKSEIFDDQFSVERPDGSNFTLKIRSTKLEDSAMYFCASSGLAADNYEQYFGPGTRLTVT.

The DNA for the CDR3 is TGTGCCAGCAGTTACGACCCCGGGACTAGTAATGAGCAGTTCTTC. Its protein product is CASSYDPGTSNEQFF. The chain combines TRBV6-2 or TRBV6-3 with TRBJ2-1, with TRBD2 identical over 8 bases. The CDR3 spans 15 residues. V shed 2 bases, J shed 7 bases, and the junction held 7 bases outside the gene matches. The V gene's germline CDR1 is MNHEY and CDR2 SVGEGT.